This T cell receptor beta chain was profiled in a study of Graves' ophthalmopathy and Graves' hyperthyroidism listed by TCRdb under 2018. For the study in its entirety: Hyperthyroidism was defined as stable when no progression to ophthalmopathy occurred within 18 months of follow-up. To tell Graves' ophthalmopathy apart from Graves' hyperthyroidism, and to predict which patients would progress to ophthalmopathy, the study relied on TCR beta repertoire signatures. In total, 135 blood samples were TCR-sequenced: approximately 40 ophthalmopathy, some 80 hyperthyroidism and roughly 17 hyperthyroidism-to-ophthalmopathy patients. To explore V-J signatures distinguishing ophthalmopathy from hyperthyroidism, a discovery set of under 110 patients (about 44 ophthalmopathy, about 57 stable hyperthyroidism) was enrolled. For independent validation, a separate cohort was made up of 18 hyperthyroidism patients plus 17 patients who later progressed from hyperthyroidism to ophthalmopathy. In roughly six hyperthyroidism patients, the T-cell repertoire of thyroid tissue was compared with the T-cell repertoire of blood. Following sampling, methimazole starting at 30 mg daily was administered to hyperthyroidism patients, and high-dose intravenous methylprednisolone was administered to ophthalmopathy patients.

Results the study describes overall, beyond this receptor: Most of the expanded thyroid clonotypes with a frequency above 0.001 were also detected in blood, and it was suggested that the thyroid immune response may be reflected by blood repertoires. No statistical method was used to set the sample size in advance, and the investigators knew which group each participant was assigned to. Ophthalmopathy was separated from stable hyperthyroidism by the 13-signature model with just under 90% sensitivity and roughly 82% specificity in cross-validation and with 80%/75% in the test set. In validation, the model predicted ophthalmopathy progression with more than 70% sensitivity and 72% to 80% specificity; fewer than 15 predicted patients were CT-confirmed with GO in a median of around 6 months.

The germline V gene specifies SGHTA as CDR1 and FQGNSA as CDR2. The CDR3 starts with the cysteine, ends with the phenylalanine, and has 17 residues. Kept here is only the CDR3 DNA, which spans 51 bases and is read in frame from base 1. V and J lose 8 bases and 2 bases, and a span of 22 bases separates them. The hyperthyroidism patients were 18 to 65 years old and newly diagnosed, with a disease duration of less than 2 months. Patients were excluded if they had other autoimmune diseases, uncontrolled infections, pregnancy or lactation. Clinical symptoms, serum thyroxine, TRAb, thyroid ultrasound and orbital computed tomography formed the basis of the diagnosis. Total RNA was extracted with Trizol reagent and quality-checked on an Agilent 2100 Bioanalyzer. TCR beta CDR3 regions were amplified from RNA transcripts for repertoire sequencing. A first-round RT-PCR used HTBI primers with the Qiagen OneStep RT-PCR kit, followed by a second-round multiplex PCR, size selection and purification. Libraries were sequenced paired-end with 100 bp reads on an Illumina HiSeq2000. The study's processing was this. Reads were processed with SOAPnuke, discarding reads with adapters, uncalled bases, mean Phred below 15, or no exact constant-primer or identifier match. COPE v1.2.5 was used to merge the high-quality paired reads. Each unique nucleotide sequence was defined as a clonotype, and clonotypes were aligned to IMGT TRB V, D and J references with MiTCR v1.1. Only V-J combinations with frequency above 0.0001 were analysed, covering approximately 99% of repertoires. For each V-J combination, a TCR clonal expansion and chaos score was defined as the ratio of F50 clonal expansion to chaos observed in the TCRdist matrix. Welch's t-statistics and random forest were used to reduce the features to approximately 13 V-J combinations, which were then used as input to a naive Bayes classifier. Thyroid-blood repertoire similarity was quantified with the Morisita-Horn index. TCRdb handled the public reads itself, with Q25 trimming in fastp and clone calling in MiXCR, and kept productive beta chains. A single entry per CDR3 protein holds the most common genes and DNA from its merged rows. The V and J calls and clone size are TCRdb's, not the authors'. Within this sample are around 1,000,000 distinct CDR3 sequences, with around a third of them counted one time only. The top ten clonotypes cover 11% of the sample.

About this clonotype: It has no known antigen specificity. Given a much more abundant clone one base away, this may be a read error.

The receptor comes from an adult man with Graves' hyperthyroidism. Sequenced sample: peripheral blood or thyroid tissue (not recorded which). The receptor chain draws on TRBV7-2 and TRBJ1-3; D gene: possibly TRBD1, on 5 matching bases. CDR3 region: CASGNLGGPPAGNTIYF. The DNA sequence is TGTGCCAGCGGCAACCTCGGGGGACCTCCGGCTGGAAACACCATATATTTT.